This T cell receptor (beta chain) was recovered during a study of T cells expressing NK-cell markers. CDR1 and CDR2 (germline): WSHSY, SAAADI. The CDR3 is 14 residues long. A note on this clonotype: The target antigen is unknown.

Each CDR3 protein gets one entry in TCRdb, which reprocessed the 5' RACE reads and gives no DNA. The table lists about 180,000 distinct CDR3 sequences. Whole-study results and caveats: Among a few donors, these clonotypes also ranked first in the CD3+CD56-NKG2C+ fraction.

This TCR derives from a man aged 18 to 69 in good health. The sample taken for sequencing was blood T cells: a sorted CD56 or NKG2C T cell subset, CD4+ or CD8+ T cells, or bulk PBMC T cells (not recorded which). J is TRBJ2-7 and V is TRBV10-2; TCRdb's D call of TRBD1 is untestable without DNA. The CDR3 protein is CASRVGQPEHEQYF.